This TCR beta chain was observed in a study of cytomegalovirus exposure and HLA in healthy donors. Donors showed nominal health when sampled, although they likely had unrecorded immune exposures. Trimming removed 1 base from V and 8 bases from J, with 14 bases in between. The CDR3 contains 14 residues. The germline V gene has CDR1 MGHRA and CDR2 YSYEKL. The primer mix had 60 Vbeta and 13 Jbeta primers. The table came from immunoSEQ multiplex PCR; TCRdb's copy has only in-frame clones and leaves some out. The sample consists of around 150,000 clones, 80% of them appearing once. The source of this sequence is a man in his late teens or twenties in good health and CMV-seropositive. The J gene is TRBJ1-2, the V gene TRBV4-1; D gene unclear. Sequencing input: PBMCs. The chain's CDR3 is CASSQVALIKGYTF. The CDR3 DNA reads TGCGCCAGCAGCCAAGTGGCCCTGATTAAGGGCTACACCTTC.